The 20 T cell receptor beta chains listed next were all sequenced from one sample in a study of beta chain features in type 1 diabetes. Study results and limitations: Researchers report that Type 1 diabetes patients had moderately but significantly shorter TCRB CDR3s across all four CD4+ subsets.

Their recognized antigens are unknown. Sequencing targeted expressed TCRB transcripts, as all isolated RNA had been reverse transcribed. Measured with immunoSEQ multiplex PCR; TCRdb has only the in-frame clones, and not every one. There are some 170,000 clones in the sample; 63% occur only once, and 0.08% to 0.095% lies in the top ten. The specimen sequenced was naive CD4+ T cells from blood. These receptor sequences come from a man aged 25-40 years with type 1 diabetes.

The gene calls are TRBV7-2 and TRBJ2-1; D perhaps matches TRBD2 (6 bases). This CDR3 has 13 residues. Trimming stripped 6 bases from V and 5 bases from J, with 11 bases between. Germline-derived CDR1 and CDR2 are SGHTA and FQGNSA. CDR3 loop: CASSSGLHNEQFF. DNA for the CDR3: TGTGCCAGCAGTTCCGGACTACACAATGAGCAGTTCTTC.

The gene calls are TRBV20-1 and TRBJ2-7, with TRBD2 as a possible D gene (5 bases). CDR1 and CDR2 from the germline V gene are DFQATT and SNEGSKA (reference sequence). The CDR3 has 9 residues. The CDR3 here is CRPGPREYF. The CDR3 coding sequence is TGCAGACCGGGCCCGAGGGAGTACTTC.

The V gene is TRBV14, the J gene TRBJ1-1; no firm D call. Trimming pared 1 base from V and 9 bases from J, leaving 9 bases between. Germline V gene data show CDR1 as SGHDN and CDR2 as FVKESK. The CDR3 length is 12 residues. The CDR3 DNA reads TGTGCCAGCAGCCAAGTTGGGATGAAAGCTTTCTTT. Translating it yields CASSQVGMKAFF. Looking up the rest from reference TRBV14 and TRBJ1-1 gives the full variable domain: EAGVTQFPSHSVIEKGQTVTLRCDPISGHDNLYWYRRVMGKEIKFLLHFVKESKQDESGMPNNRFLAERTGGTYSTLKVQPAELEDSGVYFCASSQVGMKAFFGQGTRLTVV.

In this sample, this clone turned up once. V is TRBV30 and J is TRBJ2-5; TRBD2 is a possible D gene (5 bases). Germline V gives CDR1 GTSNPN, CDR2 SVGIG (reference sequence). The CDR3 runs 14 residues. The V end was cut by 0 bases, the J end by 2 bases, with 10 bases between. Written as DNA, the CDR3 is TGTGCCTGGAGTGTACTCCGACTACAAGAGACCCAGTACTTC. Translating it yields CAWSVLRLQETQYF.

CDR3 region: CSAPTGVEQYF. DNA for the CDR3: TGCAGTGCTCCTACAGGGGTCGAGCAGTACTTC. The V and J genes are TRBV20-1 and TRBJ2-7, with 7 bases fitting TRBD1. Germline values: CDR1 DFQATT, CDR2 SNEGSKA (reference sequence). Trimming cost V 5 bases and J 6 bases; bases outside gene matches: 4. There are 11 residues in the CDR3.

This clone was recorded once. This CDR3 reads CASRKHGSYEQYF. The CDR3 DNA reads as TGTGCCAGCAGAAAACACGGATCCTACGAGCAGTACTTC. The rearrangement joins TRBV7-9 to TRBJ2-7; D unresolved. Deletions cut 6 bases from V and 1 base from J, with 10 bases between. This CDR3 has 13 residues. The germline V gene has CDR1 SEHNR and CDR2 FQNEAQ (reference sequence).

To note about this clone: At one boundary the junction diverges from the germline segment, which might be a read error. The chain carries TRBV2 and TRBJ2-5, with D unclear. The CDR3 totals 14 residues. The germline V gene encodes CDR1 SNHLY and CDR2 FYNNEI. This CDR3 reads CASSEALPGPPVHF. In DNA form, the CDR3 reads TGTGCCAGCAGTGAAGCGCTTCCAGGCCCACCAGTGCACTTC.

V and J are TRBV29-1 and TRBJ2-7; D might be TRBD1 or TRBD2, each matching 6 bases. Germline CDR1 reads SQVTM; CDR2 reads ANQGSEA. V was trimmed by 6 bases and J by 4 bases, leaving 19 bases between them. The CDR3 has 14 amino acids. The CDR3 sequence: CSVERQEEGYEQYF. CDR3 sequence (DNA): TGCAGCGTAGAGCGACAGGAGGAGGGTTACGAGCAGTACTTC.

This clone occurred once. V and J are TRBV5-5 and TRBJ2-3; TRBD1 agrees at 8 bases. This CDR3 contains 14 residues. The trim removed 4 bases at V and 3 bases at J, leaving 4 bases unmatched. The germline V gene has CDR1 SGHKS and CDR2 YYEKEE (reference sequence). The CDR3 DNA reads TGTGCCAGCAGCACCGGACAGGGAACAGATACGCAGTATTTT. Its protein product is CASSTGQGTDTQYF.

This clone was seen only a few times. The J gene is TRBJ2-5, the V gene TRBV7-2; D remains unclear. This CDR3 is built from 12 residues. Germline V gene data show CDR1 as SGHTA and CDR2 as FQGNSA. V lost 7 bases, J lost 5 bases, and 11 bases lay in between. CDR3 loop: CASTLPSETQYF. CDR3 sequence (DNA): TGTGCCAGCACCCTCCCTTCGGAGACCCAGTACTTC.

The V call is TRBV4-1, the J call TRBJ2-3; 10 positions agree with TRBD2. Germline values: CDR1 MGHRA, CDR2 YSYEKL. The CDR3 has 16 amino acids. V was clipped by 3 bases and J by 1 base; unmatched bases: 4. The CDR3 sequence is CASSQGTSDGTDTQYF. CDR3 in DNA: TGCGCCAGCAGCCAGGGGACTAGCGATGGCACAGATACGCAGTATTTT.

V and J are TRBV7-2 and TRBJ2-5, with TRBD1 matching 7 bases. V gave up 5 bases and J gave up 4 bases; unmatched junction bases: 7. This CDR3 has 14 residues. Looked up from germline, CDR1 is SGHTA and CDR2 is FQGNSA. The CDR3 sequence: CASSTGQLVETQYF. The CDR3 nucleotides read TGTGCCAGCAGCACGGGACAGTTGGTAGAGACCCAGTACTTC.

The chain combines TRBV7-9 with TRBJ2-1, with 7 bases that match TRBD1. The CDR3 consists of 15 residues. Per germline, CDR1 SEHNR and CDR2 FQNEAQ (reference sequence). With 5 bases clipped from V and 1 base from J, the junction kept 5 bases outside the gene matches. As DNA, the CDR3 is TGTGCCAGCAGCACAGGACAGGAATCCTACAATGAGCAGTTCTTC. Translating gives CASSTGQESYNEQFF.

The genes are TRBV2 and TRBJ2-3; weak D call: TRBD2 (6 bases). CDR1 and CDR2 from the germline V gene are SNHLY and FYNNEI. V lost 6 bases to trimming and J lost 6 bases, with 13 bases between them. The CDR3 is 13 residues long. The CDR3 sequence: CASSGGSPDTQYF. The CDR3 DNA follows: TGTGCCAGCAGCGGGGGATCCCCTGATACGCAGTATTTT. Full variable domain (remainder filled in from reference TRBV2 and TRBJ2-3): EPEVTQTPSHQVTQMGQEVILRCVPISNHLYFYWYRQILGQKVEFLVSFYNNEISEKSEIFDDQFSVERPDGSNFTLKIRSTKLEDSAMYFCASSGGSPDTQYFGPGTRLTVL.

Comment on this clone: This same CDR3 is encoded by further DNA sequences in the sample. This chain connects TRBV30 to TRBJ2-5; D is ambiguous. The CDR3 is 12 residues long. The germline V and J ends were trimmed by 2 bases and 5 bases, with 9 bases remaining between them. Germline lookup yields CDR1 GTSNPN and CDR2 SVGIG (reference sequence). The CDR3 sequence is CAWSPLGETQYF. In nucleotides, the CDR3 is TGTGCCTGGAGTCCCCTTGGGGAGACCCAGTACTTC. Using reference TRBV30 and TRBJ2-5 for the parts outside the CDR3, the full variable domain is SQTIHQWPATLVQPVGSPLSLECTVEGTSNPNLYWYRQAAGRGLQLLFYSVGIGQISSEVPQNLSASRPQDRQFILSSKKLLLSDSGFYLCAWSPLGETQYFGPGTRLLVL.

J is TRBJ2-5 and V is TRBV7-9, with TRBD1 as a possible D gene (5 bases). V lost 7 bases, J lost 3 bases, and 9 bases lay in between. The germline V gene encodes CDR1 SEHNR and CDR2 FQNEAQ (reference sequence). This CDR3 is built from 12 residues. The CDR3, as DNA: TGTGCCAGCACCCTAGGGGAAGAGACCCAGTACTTC. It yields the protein CASTLGEETQYF. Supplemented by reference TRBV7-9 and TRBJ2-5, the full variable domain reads DTGVSQNPRHKITKRGQNVTFRCDPISEHNRLYWYRQTLGQGPEFLTYFQNEAQLEKSRLLSDRFSAERPKGSFSTLEIQRTEQGDSAMYLCASTLGEETQYFGPGTRLLVL.

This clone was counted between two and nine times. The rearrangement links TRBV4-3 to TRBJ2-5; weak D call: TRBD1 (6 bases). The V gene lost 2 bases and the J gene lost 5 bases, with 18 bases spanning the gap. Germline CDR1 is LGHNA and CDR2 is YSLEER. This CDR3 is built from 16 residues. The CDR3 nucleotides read TGCGCCAGCAGCCAACGACCACAGGGTGCGCTGGAGACCCAGTACTTC. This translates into CASSQRPQGALETQYF.

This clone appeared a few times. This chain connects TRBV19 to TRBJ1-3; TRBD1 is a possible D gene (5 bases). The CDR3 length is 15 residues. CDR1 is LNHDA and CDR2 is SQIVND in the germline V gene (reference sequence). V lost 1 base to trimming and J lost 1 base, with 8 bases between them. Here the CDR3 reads CASSIGGRSGNTIYF. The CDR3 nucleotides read TGTGCCAGTAGTATAGGGGGCAGATCTGGAAACACCATATATTTT.

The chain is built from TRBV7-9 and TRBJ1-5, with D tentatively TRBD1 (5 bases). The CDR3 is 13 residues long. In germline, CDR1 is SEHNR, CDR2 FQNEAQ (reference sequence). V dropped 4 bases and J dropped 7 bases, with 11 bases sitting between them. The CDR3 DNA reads TGTGCCAGCAGCTCCCAGGGAGGGCAGCCCCAGCATTTT. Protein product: CASSSQGGQPQHF.

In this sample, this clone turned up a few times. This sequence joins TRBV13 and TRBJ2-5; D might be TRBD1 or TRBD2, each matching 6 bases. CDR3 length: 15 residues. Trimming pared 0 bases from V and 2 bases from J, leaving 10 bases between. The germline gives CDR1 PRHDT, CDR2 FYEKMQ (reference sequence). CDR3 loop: CASSLGQGTQETQYF. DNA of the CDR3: TGTGCCAGCAGCTTAGGCCAGGGGACTCAAGAGACCCAGTACTTC. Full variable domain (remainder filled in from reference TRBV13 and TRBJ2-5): AAGVIQSPRHLIKEKRETATLKCYPIPRHDTVYWYQQGPGQDPQFLISFYEKMQSDKGSIPDRFSAQQFSDYHSELNMSSLELGDSALYFCASSLGQGTQETQYFGPGTRLLVL.